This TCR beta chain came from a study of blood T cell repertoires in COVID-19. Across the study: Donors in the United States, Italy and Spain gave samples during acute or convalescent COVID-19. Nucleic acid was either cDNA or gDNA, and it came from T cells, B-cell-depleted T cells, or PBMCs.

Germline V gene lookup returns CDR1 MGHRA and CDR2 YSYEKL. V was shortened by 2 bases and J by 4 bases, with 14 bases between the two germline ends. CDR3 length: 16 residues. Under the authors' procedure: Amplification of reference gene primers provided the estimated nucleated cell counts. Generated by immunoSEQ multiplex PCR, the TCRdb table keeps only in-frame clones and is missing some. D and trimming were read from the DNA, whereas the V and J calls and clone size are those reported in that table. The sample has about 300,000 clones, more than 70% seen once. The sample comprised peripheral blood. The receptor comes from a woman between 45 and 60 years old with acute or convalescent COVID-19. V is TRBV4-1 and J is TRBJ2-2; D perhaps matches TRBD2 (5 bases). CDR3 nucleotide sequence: TGCGCCAGCAGCCAACCATCGAGGGCCCCCACCGGGGAGCTGTTTTTT. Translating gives CASSQPSRAPTGELFF.